The rows below give T cell receptor beta chains drawn from one sample of a study of molecular identifiers for immune sequencing clone quantification. TCRdb processed the PCR reads anew with MiXCR; each CDR3 protein has one entry. This sample has 8,500 to 11,000 distinct CDR3 sequences; approximately 20% occur once, and the top ten carry approximately 1.7%. Sequencing was done on a sample of naive CD8+ T cells from blood, with Jurkat cell RNA spiked in. These receptors were obtained from a human donor in good health. Some libraries in this study had Jurkat cell RNA spiked in. CDR3s include the opening cysteine and the closing phenylalanine or tryptophan. D genes are given only for firm matches. The size field is filled for only some rows; it gives once, few, many or a size class.

>TRBV6-5|TRBJ2-5|17|medium-sized|TRBD2
CASRPGTSGLLQETQYF
TGTGCCAGCAGACCAGGGACTAGCGGGCTACTGCAAGAGACCCAGTACTTC
>TRBV27|TRBJ1-5|13|few|.
CASSLGSNQPQHF
TGTGCCAGCAGTTTAGGGAGTAATCAGCCCCAGCATTTT
>TRBV11-2|TRBJ2-1|15|many|.
CASLPPEGIYNEQFF
TGTGCCAGCTTACCCCCGGAGGGTATTTACAATGAGCAGTTCTTC
>TRBV27|TRBJ1-1|13|many|.
CASSLFPGREAFF
TGTGCCAGCAGTTTATTCCCGGGGAGAGAAGCTTTCTTT
>TRBV20-1|TRBJ2-7|13|medium-sized|.
CSAISRGTYEQYF
TGCAGTGCCATCTCCCGGGGTACCTACGAGCAGTACTTC
>TRBV7-8|TRBJ1-5|17|medium-sized|TRBD1
CASTPETGLGSNQPQHF
TGTGCCAGCACCCCCGAGACAGGGTTAGGGAGCAATCAGCCCCAGCATTTT
>TRBV7-6|TRBJ2-2|18|many|.
CASSLVRGDPINTGELFF
TGTGCCAGCAGCTTAGTCAGGGGGGACCCGATCAACACCGGGGAGCTGTTTTTT
>TRBV4-1|TRBJ2-3|16|.|.
CASSQDFGQAMGTQYF
TGCGCCAGCAGCCAAGATTTTGGTCAAGCAATGGGTACGCAGTATTTT
>TRBV13|TRBJ2-7|17|medium-sized|TRBD2
CASSLVPGGLASYEQYF
TGTGCCAGCAGCTTAGTTCCCGGAGGACTAGCAAGCTACGAGCAGTACTTC
>TRBV7-9|TRBJ2-5|17|.|.
CASSWPQGWGDQETQYF
TGCGCCAGCAGCTGGCCCCAGGGATGGGGGGACCAAGAGACCCAGTACTTC
>TRBV7-8|TRBJ1-5|17|.|TRBD1
CASTPVTGLGSNQPQHF
TGTGCCAGCACCCCCGTGACAGGGTTAGGGAGCAACCAGCCCCAGCATTTT
>TRBV6-2/TRBV6-3|TRBJ2-3|15|medium-sized|.
CASSPWVLRTDTQYF
TGTGCCAGCAGTCCCTGGGTCCTTCGAACTGATACGCAGTATTTT
>TRBV20-1|TRBJ2-7|14|many|.
CSARGSGMGYEQYF
TGCAGTGCTAGAGGATCAGGGATGGGCTACGAGCAGTACTTC
>TRBV19|TRBJ2-7|17|.|TRBD1
CASSIAANTGGTYEQYF
TGTGCCAGTAGTATAGCGGCCAATACAGGGGGCACCTACGAGCAGTACTTC
>TRBV15|TRBJ2-5|17|.|TRBD2
CATSRDGNTGTRPTQYF
TGTGCCACCAGCAGAGATGGGAACACCGGGACTAGGCCGACCCAGTACTTC
>TRBV4-3|TRBJ1-3|17|few|.
CASSQDRQGLSGNTIYF
TGCGCCAGCAGCCAAGATCGGCAGGGACTCTCTGGAAACACCATATATTTT
>TRBV7-2|TRBJ2-1|16|medium-sized|TRBD2
CASSLVGTSGYNEQFF
TGTGCCAGCAGCTTAGTAGGGACTAGCGGATACAATGAGCAGTTCTTC
>TRBV2|TRBJ2-3|14|many|TRBD1
CASSATGGTDTQYF
TGTGCCAGCAGCGCCACAGGGGGCACAGATACGCAGTATTTT
>TRBV12-5|TRBJ1-1|14|.|.
CASAQYRVNTEAFF
TGTGCTAGTGCCCAATATCGGGTGAACACTGAAGCTTTCTTT
>TRBV28|TRBJ2-7|20|many|TRBD2
CASSPPSAAGEILGAGEQYF
TGTGCCAGCAGTCCACCCTCAGCAGCGGGAGAAATATTGGGGGCTGGGGAGCAGTACTTC
>TRBV27|TRBJ2-3|15|many|TRBD2
CASSSRTSGTDTQYF
TGTGCCAGCAGTTCTCGGACTAGCGGAACAGATACGCAGTATTTT
>TRBV27|TRBJ1-2|13|.|.
CASSLNGNYGYTF
TGTGCCAGCAGTTTAAACGGGAACTATGGCTACACCTTC
>TRBV5-5|TRBJ2-7|16|many|.
CASSFPDEELNYEQYF
TGTGCCAGCAGCTTCCCAGACGAAGAACTGAACTACGAGCAGTACTTC
>TRBV19|TRBJ2-5|16|medium-sized|.
CAHSRGAIIGQETQYF
TGTGCTCACTCCCGGGGGGCCATTATAGGCCAAGAGACCCAGTACTTC
>TRBV27|TRBJ2-2|14|.|TRBD2
CASGGLASTGELFF
TGTGCCAGCGGTGGACTAGCATCCACCGGGGAGCTGTTTTTT
>TRBV7-2|TRBJ2-7|14|many|.
CASSNRDNHYEQYF
TGTGCCAGCAGCAACCGGGACAACCACTACGAGCAGTACTTC
>TRBV2|TRBJ2-7|14|.|.
CASTEGGLSYEQYF
TGTGCCAGCACCGAGGGGGGGCTCAGCTACGAGCAGTACTTC
>TRBV24-1|TRBJ1-5|14|few|.
CATSDSDGDQPQHF
TGTGCCACCAGTGATTCAGACGGAGATCAGCCCCAGCATTTT
>TRBV7-9|TRBJ2-3|15|many|TRBD2
CASPSRGEVTDTQYF
TGTGCCAGCCCCTCACGGGGGGAAGTCACAGATACGCAGTATTTT
>TRBV7-9|TRBJ2-3|11|medium-sized|.
CASSSTDTQYF
TGTGCCAGCAGCTCAACAGATACGCAGTATTTT
>TRBV11-2|TRBJ2-1|15|many|.
CASSSLDSLTSEQFF
TGTGCCAGCAGTTCACTCGACAGTTTAACCAGTGAGCAGTTCTTC
>TRBV2|TRBJ2-1|14|few|.
CARGDAESYNEQFF
TGTGCCAGGGGGGACGCTGAGTCCTACAATGAGCAGTTCTTC
>TRBV7-9|TRBJ2-3|20|many|.
CASSLVGIALTSTSTDTQYF
TGTGCCAGCAGCTTAGTGGGGATAGCCCTGACGTCGACTAGCACAGATACGCAGTATTTT
>TRBV19|TRBJ2-7|15|medium-sized|.
CASSTSPAGSYEQYF
TGTGCCAGTAGTACCTCGCCCGCGGGATCGTACGAGCAGTACTTC
>TRBV3-1|TRBJ2-1|15|.|.
CASSGGPSWDAEQFF
TGTGCCAGCAGCGGGGGACCCTCCTGGGACGCTGAGCAGTTCTTC
>TRBV13|TRBJ1-2|15|many|TRBD1
CASSPRDRGGSGYTF
TGTGCCAGCAGCCCCCGGGACAGGGGAGGATCAGGCTACACCTTC
>TRBV11-2|TRBJ2-3|21|medium-sized|.
CASSPPHFGPTPERSTDTQYF
TGTGCCAGCAGCCCACCTCACTTCGGACCCACCCCCGAGCGGAGCACAGATACGCAGTATTTT
>TRBV27|TRBJ1-1|16|.|TRBD1
CASSLGAGTVHGEAFF
TGTGCCAGCAGTTTAGGGGCCGGGACAGTCCATGGGGAGGCTTTCTTT
>TRBV7-8|TRBJ1-1|13|.|.
CASSLRGTEEAFF
TGTGCCAGCAGCTTAAGGGGGACGGAGGAAGCTTTCTTT
>TRBV6-1|TRBJ1-4|16|medium-sized|TRBD1
CASSEGAGTGYEKLFF
TGTGCCAGCAGTGAAGGGGCGGGGACAGGCTATGAAAAACTGTTTTTT
>TRBV3-1|TRBJ2-5|11|many|.
CASSQGETQYF
TGTGCCAGCAGCCAAGGGGAGACCCAGTACTTC
>TRBV27|TRBJ2-1|15|.|TRBD1
CASSWGQGVGNEQFF
TGTGCCAGCAGTTGGGGACAGGGGGTCGGCAATGAGCAGTTCTTC